This T cell receptor (beta chain) was obtained from a study of blood T cell repertoires in COVID-19. Using immunoSEQ multiplex PCR, the repertoire was profiled, and TCRdb retains in-frame clones only, with some absent. The sample has a few hundred thousand clones, around nine tenths seen once; the top ten hold about 9.8%. Germline CDR1 KGHDR, CDR2 SFDVKD. The V segment lost 1 base and the J segment 2 bases; nucleotides outside the gene matches: 4. The CDR3 consists of 15 residues. The chain carries TRBV24-1 and TRBJ2-7, with 7 bases that match TRBD2. This sequence was found in a man in his forties or fifties who had recovered from COVID-19. The sample taken for sequencing was peripheral blood. Here the CDR3 DNA reads TGTGCCACCAGTGATTTCACCGGGAGGCCCTACGAGCAGTACTTC. It encodes CATSDFTGRPYEQYF.